These 28 T cell receptor beta chains were sequenced from one sample in a study of shared clonotypes between healthy human individuals. TCRdb's table, derived via immunoSEQ multiplex PCR, lists solely in-frame clones and lacks some. The table lists about 330,000 clones, 74% of them singletons. Sequences were obtained from memory CD4+ T cells sorted from blood. The subset here: CD45RA-negative fraction. These TCRs come from a man aged 30-40 years in good health.

CDR3: CASDNSGQGRAEQFF. DNA for the CDR3: TGTGCCAGCGACAATTCGGGACAGGGACGTGCTGAGCAGTTCTTC. V and J are TRBV5-6 and TRBJ2-1; 9 bases are a match to TRBD1. Germline V gives CDR1 SGHDT, CDR2 YYEEEE. V shed 7 bases and J 9 bases; nucleotides not matched to a gene: 14. The CDR3 is 15 residues long.

The chain combines TRBV6-5 with TRBJ2-7; D possibly corresponds to TRBD2 (6 bases). Germline V gene sequence: CDR1 MNHEY, CDR2 SVGAGI. Trimming took 4 bases from V and 4 from J, leaving 11 bases between them. CDR3 length equals 13 residues. CDR3 DNA: TGTGCCAGCAGTTTAGCGGCGCGTTACGAGCAGTACTTC. It specifies CASSLAARYEQYF.

V is TRBV27 and J is TRBJ2-3; 8 bases fit TRBD2. The CDR3 has 14 residues. The ends lost 3 bases at V and 5 bases at J; junction bases unmatched: 4. Germline V lookup: CDR1 MNHEY, CDR2 SMNVEV (reference sequence). In nucleotides, the CDR3 is TGTGCCAGCAGTTTTGCGGGGGGAAGAGATACGCAGTATTTT. It is translated as CASSFAGGRDTQYF.

This clone was seen only a few times. The chain uses TRBV7-9 and TRBJ2-5, with D perhaps matching TRBD1 (6 bases). The CDR3 extends over 17 amino acids. Germline CDR1 SEHNR, CDR2 FQNEAQ (reference sequence). Trimming took 5 bases from V and 5 from J, leaving 24 bases between them. CDR3 nucleotides: TGTGCCAGCAGCAAACAAAAAGCGATCCAGGGGATGGAGACCCAGTACTTC. This translates into CASSKQKAIQGMETQYF.

The V and J genes are TRBV27 and TRBJ2-3; TRBD2 might be the D (7 bases). This CDR3 is 15 amino acids long. Germline-derived CDR1 and CDR2 are MNHEY and SMNVEV (reference sequence). Trimming shortened V by 2 bases and J by 2 bases, and 11 bases separated the two germline ends. CDR3 loop: CASSLGGANTDTQYF. The CDR3 nucleotides read TGTGCCAGCAGTTTAGGGGGGGCCAACACAGATACGCAGTATTTT.

V gene TRBV19 combines with J gene TRBJ1-2; D perhaps matches TRBD1 (6 bases). V was shortened by 5 bases and J by 5 bases, with 18 bases between the two germline ends. CDR3 size: 15 residues. CDR1 is LNHDA, CDR2 SQIVND, per germline (reference sequence). The CDR3 region has the DNA TGTGCCAGTAGTGTCGAAGGCAGGGGCTTTTATGGCTACACCTTC. It translates to CASSVEGRGFYGYTF.

This chain uses TRBV15 with TRBJ1-5; a possible D gene is TRBD1 (5 bases). V was clipped by 1 base and J by 4 bases, with 17 bases between them. CDR1 and CDR2 from the germline V gene are LNHNV and YYDKDF (reference sequence). This CDR3 is built from 17 residues. CDR3 nucleotide sequence: TGTGCCACCAGCAGAGGCCCTAGACAGCTCGTAAATCAGCCCCAGCATTTT. Protein sequence: CATSRGPRQLVNQPQHF.

This rearrangement joins TRBV2 to TRBJ1-4, with TRBD1 as a possible D gene (6 bases). V lost 7 bases and J lost 3, with 21 bases in between. Germline V gives CDR1 SNHLY, CDR2 FYNNEI. This CDR3 spans 17 amino acids. The CDR3 DNA is TGTGCCAGCAAGCTACTGGGGGGGCATACGGCTAATGAAAAACTGTTTTTT. As protein: CASKLLGGHTANEKLFF.

This sequence joins TRBV5-6 and TRBJ2-3; no reliable D call. Germline assignment: CDR1 SGHDT and CDR2 YYEEEE. Trimming removed 3 bases at V and 6 bases at J, with 8 bases between. The CDR3 runs to 12 residues. The CDR3 DNA reads as TGTGCCAGCAGCTCACGGTGGGATACGCAGTATTTT. It is translated as CASSSRWDTQYF.

The gene calls are TRBV6-5 and TRBJ1-5; D is uncertain. This CDR3 region has 16 residues. From germline, CDR1 is MNHEY and CDR2 SVGAGI. Trimming cost V 0 bases and J 7 bases, with 16 bases left between them. Written as DNA, the CDR3 is TGTGCCAGCAGTTACTCATCGTGGGGTCGTGGCCAGCCCCAGCATTTT. Protein product: CASSYSSWGRGQPQHF.

The chain joins TRBV14 to TRBJ2-7; 9 bases line up with TRBD1. The trim removed 4 bases at V and 2 bases at J, leaving 6 bases unmatched. The CDR3 is made up of 15 amino acids. Germline CDR1 SGHDN, CDR2 FVKESK. CDR3 coding DNA: TGTGCCAGCAGCCCCCAACGACAGGGGGCCTACGAGCAGTACTTC. Translation: CASSPQRQGAYEQYF.

On this clone itself: One end of the junction does not line up with germline, which may come from a read error. J is TRBJ1-3 and V is TRBV6-1; 9 bases line up with TRBD1. There are 12 residues in the CDR3. CDR1 is MNHNS, CDR2 SASEGT, per germline. The CDR3 nucleotides are TGTGCCAGCAGTGAAAAAGACAGGGGGTCCCAATTT. This encodes CASSEKDRGSQF.

The V call is TRBV15, the J call TRBJ2-7; D remains ambiguous. This CDR3 region has 15 residues. With 1 base removed from V and 6 bases from J, the gap between germline ends came to 16 bases. Per the germline V gene, CDR1 is LNHNV and CDR2 is YYDKDF (reference sequence). DNA for the CDR3: TGTGCCACCAGCAGAGTTCGGTCGGAACGAGTCGAGCAGTACTTC. Translated, it gives CATSRVRSERVEQYF.

The genes are TRBV28 and TRBJ1-2; tentative D call: TRBD1 (5 bases). The CDR3 length is 14 residues. Per the germline V gene, CDR1 is MDHEN and CDR2 is SYDVKM. Trimming shortened V by 1 base and J by 5 bases, and 11 bases separated the two germline ends. The CDR3 loop reads CASSLLRGVYGYTF. The CDR3 DNA reads as TGTGCCAGCAGTTTATTGCGGGGGGTGTATGGCTACACCTTC.

The rearrangement uses TRBV7-8 and TRBJ1-1; D is possibly TRBD1 (5 bases). V dropped 1 base and J dropped 0 bases, with 15 bases sitting between them. The CDR3 runs to 17 residues. The germline CDR1 and CDR2 sequences are SGHVS and FQNEAQ. The CDR3 spells CASSLEGRFHMNTEAFF. The CDR3 DNA sequence: TGTGCCAGCAGCTTAGAGGGACGGTTCCATATGAACACTGAAGCTTTCTTT.

The V and J genes are TRBV11-2 and TRBJ2-7; weak D call: TRBD1 (5 bases). The CDR3 covers 15 residues. V was trimmed by 5 bases and J by 7 bases, leaving 21 bases between them. CDR1 and CDR2 from the germline V gene are SGHAT and FQNNGV. This chain's CDR3 is CASSQEPSMGQEQYF. DNA for the CDR3: TGTGCCAGCAGCCAAGAGCCCTCCATGGGGCAGGAGCAGTACTTC.

A note on this clone: A much bigger clone sits one base away, suggesting this may be a read error. V and J are TRBV7-9 and TRBJ2-3; D is unresolved. Germline V gene sequence: CDR1 SEHNR, CDR2 FQNEAQ (reference sequence). With 5 bases removed from V and 2 bases from J, the gap between germline ends came to 5 bases. This CDR3 is built from 12 residues. The CDR3 region has the DNA TGTGCCAGCAGCCCGTACACAGATACGCAGTATTTT. The encoded protein is CASSPYTDTQYF.

V gene TRBV7-7 combines with J gene TRBJ2-7; unclear D gene. Trimming took 5 bases from V and 3 from J, leaving 11 bases between them. The CDR3 runs 13 residues. Germline lookup yields CDR1 SSHAT and CDR2 FNYEAQ (reference sequence). CDR3 protein: CASSQMGSYEQYF. The CDR3 DNA is TGTGCCAGCAGCCAAATGGGCAGCTACGAGCAGTACTTC.

This clone has a handful of counts. The chain has TRBV29-1 and TRBJ1-2; D might be TRBD1 (6 bases). Germline V gives CDR1 SQVTM, CDR2 ANQGSEA. Between the trimmed V and J ends, which lost 6 bases and 6 bases, there was a span of 14 bases. CDR3 length: 12 amino acids. This CDR3 is CSVVTGNDGYTF. CDR3 in DNA: TGCAGCGTCGTTACAGGGAATGATGGCTACACCTTC.

This chain links TRBV6-5 with TRBJ2-7, with a possible D match to TRBD2 (5 bases). Trimming shortened V by 6 bases and J by 1 base, and 16 bases separated the two germline ends. CDR3 length equals 15 residues. The germline V gene encodes CDR1 MNHEY and CDR2 SVGAGI. The CDR3 loop is CASSRYPSGSYEQYF. The CDR3 nucleotides are TGTGCCAGCAGCAGATACCCCTCGGGATCCTACGAGCAGTACTTC.

The V call is TRBV11-2, the J call TRBJ2-2; D unresolved. V was shortened by 7 bases and J by 4 bases, with 13 bases between the two germline ends. CDR1 SGHAT and CDR2 FQNNGV come from the germline V gene. The CDR3 totals 14 residues. CDR3 nucleotides: TGTGCCAGCACCCATATACCTTCCACCGGGGAGCTGTTTTTT. Translating gives CASTHIPSTGELFF.

The chain uses TRBV5-5 and TRBJ2-7; 10 bases match TRBD2. With V trimmed by 2 bases and J by 5 bases, 7 bases remained unmatched. This CDR3 has 15 amino acids. The V gene's germline CDR1 is SGHKS and CDR2 YYEKEE (reference sequence). Written as DNA, the CDR3 is TGTGCCAGCAGCTTCTTCGGTCTAGCGGGAGACGAGCAGTACTTC. Translated, it gives CASSFFGLAGDEQYF.

This clone was seen just once. The chain has TRBV28 and TRBJ2-4; maybe TRBD2 (6 bases). The CDR3 runs to 12 residues. V was clipped by 10 bases and J by 9 bases, with 16 bases between them. Germline V gene lookup returns CDR1 MDHEN and CDR2 SYDVKM. CDR3 sequence: CATQGPGGIQYF. CDR3 DNA sequence: TGTGCCACCCAAGGTCCCGGGGGCATTCAGTACTTC.

The CDR3 DNA sequence: TGTGCCAGCAGCTTTGGACAGGGTGACTACGAGCAGTACTTC. It codes for CASSFGQGDYEQYF. The gene calls are TRBV7-8 and TRBJ2-7; 8 bases match TRBD1. The CDR3 length is 14 residues. Germline V gene sequence: CDR1 SGHVS, CDR2 FQNEAQ. The V and J ends lost 3 bases and 3 bases, in that order; junction bases with no gene match: 4.

This chain joins TRBV27 and TRBJ1-2; D is unresolved. The germline V gene has CDR1 MNHEY and CDR2 SMNVEV (reference sequence). The CDR3 sequence is 14 residues long. Trimming removed 3 bases at V and 2 bases at J, with 10 bases between. This CDR3 reads CASSLSYSNYGYTF. Here the CDR3 DNA reads TGTGCCAGCAGTTTGTCGTACTCGAACTATGGCTACACCTTC.

CDR3: CASSLWLERGGYTF. CDR3 DNA sequence: TGTGCCAGCAGTTTATGGCTGGAGCGAGGAGGCTACACCTTC. The chain joins TRBV28 to TRBJ1-2; D gene ambiguous. With 0 bases removed from V and 8 bases from J, the gap between germline ends came to 13 bases. Germline lookup yields CDR1 MDHEN and CDR2 SYDVKM. The CDR3 is 14 amino acids.

CDR3 residues: CASSEVGANYGYTF. In DNA form, the CDR3 reads TGTGCCAGCAGTGAAGTGGGGGCTAACTATGGCTACACCTTC. This chain uses TRBV6-1 with TRBJ1-2; possibly TRBD1 for D (5 bases). Trimming left V 1 base short and J 0 bases short, with 6 bases between. The CDR3 sequence is 14 residues long. Germline V lookup: CDR1 MNHNS, CDR2 SASEGT.

As DNA, the CDR3 is TGCGCCAGCAGCCAACAGGGACTAGCGGGAGGAAGGTCCTACGAGCAGTACTTC. Translation gives CASSQQGLAGGRSYEQYF. The rearrangement uses TRBV4-1 and TRBJ2-7, with 15 bases aligning to TRBD2. CDR3 length equals 18 residues. Looked up from germline, CDR1 is MGHRA and CDR2 is YSYEKL. V was clipped by 2 bases and J by 1 base; unmatched bases: 6.